This TCR beta chain was retrieved from a study of chemoradiotherapy in HPV16-positive cancers (dated by TCRdb to 2022 to 2024). Background for the entire study: Using functional T-cell assays on cells from a couple of HPV16-positive patients, the researchers defined candidate HPV-specific T-cell clones and common TCR motifs. The study set out to ask whether T-cell immunity against the HPV oncoproteins E6 and E7 changes over the course of chemoradiotherapy and whether that immunity affects survival. The candidate HPV-specific TCRs and motifs were then tracked in TCR repertoires from about 93 patients with HPV-related cancers. Study-wide conclusions, independent of this receptor: The functional definition of HPV-specific T cells came from only a couple of HPV16-positive patients, and the survival association was reported for HPV16-positive patients. In HPV16-positive patients, expansion of HPV-responsive T cells during chemoradiotherapy was found to be associated with improved recurrence-free survival. Expansion of candidate HPV-specific clones and E7-related TCR motifs was observed in the tumor microenvironment during treatment, whereas no such expansion was observed for non-HPV-specific T cells.

Libraries were made using the immunoSEQ multiplex PCR assay. In its TCRdb copy, this immuneACCESS table keeps in-frame sequences only and misses some clones. Where compared with another copy, unresolved V genes explain less than half of these, and the others have no known cause. Here the sample has 7,500 to 10,000 clones; about 90% occur a single time. The ten largest clones add up to around 12% of the sample. Because repertoires were sampled repeatedly during chemoradiotherapy, clonal expansion in the tumor microenvironment could be followed. Unmatched junction bases come to 3, with V trimmed by 2 bases and J by 5 bases. The CDR3 measures 14 amino acids from cysteine to phenylalanine. CDR3 DNA is the only sequence kept; it has 42 bases, read in frame from the first base. In the germline V gene, CDR1 corresponds to MNHNS and CDR2 to SASEGT. This clone is a singleton in its sample. Its antigen target is currently unknown. No per-base quality is available; no much larger clone lies one base away.

This receptor chain uses TRBV6-1 and TRBJ1-5; the junction holds 7 bases that match TRBD1. This receptor was obtained from a human donor with HPV-associated anogenital cancer. Source: blood, taken from a patient who underwent chemoradiotherapy. The DNA sequence is given as TGTGCCAGCAGTGAAATGACAGGGTATCAGCCCCAGCATTTT. Its product reads: CASSEMTGYQPQHF.